Sequencing of this TCR beta chain was carried out in a study of T cells in Graves' hyperthyroidism and ophthalmopathy (dated 2019 in TCRdb). About the study as a whole: Peripheral blood samples were taken at initial diagnosis, before any treatment was given. A discovery cohort of about a hundred patients, about 44 with Graves' ophthalmopathy and about 58 with stable Graves' hyperthyroidism, was used to find distinguishing TCR V-J signatures. Prospective prediction of ophthalmopathy was tested in an independent validation cohort consisting of under 20 hyperthyroidism patients and approximately 16 patients who later progressed to ophthalmopathy. For training and testing, the roughly 100 patients in the discovery cohort were randomly divided in a 7:3 ratio. The study also compared thyroid tissue and blood T-cell repertoires from a handful of Graves' hyperthyroidism patients. After blood sampling, hyperthyroidism patients were treated with methimazole at a starting dose of 30 mg daily, and ophthalmopathy patients were treated with high-dose intravenous methylprednisolone. The paper describes TCR Vbeta CDR3 sequencing of 140 or so peripheral blood samples, made up of about 41 ophthalmopathy patients, approximately 73 hyperthyroidism patients and 17 progressor patients. Paper-wide results and their limitations: No statistical method was used to fix the sample size in advance, and group allocation was not hidden from the investigators. Blood samples also contained most of the expanded thyroid clonotypes (frequency above 0.001), which suggests that blood repertoires may reflect thyroid immune responses. During validation, the model predicted progression to ophthalmopathy a median of approximately 6 months ahead of onset, with around 71% sensitivity and 72.22% specificity. A model built on a 13 V-J signature distinguished ophthalmopathy from stable hyperthyroidism, reaching roughly 88% sensitivity and about 81% specificity in cross-validation and 80%/75% in testing.

The TCR beta CDR3 regions were amplified from RNA transcripts. A first-round RT-PCR of the TCR CDR3 used the HTBI primer set with the Qiagen OneStep RT-PCR kit. Libraries were constructed in a second round of multiplex PCR, after which size selection and purification were carried out. Libraries were sequenced paired-end with 100 bp reads on an Illumina HiSeq2000. The authors' analysis ran thus. Raw data were processed with SOAPnuke, discarding reads with adapters, uncalled bases, mean Phred below 15, or no exact constant-primer or identifier match. High-quality paired reads were merged with COPE v1.2.5, and unique nucleotide sequences were defined as clonotypes. MiTCR v1.1 was used to align the clonotypes against IMGT TRBV, TRBD and TRBJ reference segments. Analysis was restricted to V-J combinations with a frequency above 0.0001, which covered roughly 99% of repertoires. The TCS score was defined as the ratio of F50 (clonal expansion) to E x V (chaos), calculated using BLOSUM62-based TCRdist between CDR3 peptides within each V-J. Welch's t-statistics and random forest reduced fewer than 550 V-J features to 10 to 15, which were used in a naive Bayes classifier (R e1071). TCRdb handled the public reads itself, with Q25 trimming in fastp and clone calling in MiXCR, and kept productive beta chains. Every entry covers one CDR3 protein and lists the most common genes and DNA from its rows. The V and J calls come from TCRdb's annotation, not from the publication. The sample data list hundreds of thousands of distinct CDR3 sequences, and 15% to 20% of these were observed just once. Roughly 3.3% of the sample comes from the top ten.

A note on this clonotype: Its binding antigen is unknown. Qualities for individual bases were not recorded, and no much larger clone is one base off.

Moderately to severely active disease, a Clinical Activity Score of at least 3, a NOSPECS grade of at least 4, and a duration under 3 months were present in ophthalmopathy patients. Exclusion was applied to patients with uncontrolled infections, other autoimmune diseases, pregnancy or lactation. Diagnoses were based on clinical symptoms, serum thyroxine and TRAb, thyroid ultrasound and orbital computed tomography. Ficoll-Paque density gradient centrifugation was used to isolate PBMCs from 9.5 to 10 ml of fresh peripheral blood. Trizol reagent was used to extract total RNA, and RNA quality was then checked on an Agilent 2100 Bioanalyzer. The sample comprised blood. The sequence came from a woman in her thirties or forties with Graves' ophthalmopathy.

The DNA reads as follows: TGTGCCAGCAGCCGAACTGTGGGCTCTGGGGCCAACGTCCTGACTTTC. This encodes CASSRTVGSGANVLTF. The sequence links TRBV9 to TRBJ2-6; a confident D gene designation cannot be given. From a lookup of the germline V gene, CDR1 and CDR2 are SGDLS and YYNGEE. V gives up 4 bases and J gives up 0 bases, and the segment between their germline ends measures 11 bases. The CDR3 holds 16 amino acids from the cysteine to the phenylalanine. Only CDR3 DNA remains: 48 bases, in frame from the first base. The CDR3, completed at both ends by the reference TRBV9 and TRBJ2-6 genes, gives the full variable domain DSGVTQTPKHLITATGQRVTLRCSPRSGDLSVYWYQQSLDQGLQFLIQYYNGEERAKGNILERFSAQQFPDLHSELNLSSLELGDSALYFCASSRTVGSGANVLTFGAGSRLTVL.